This T cell receptor (beta chain) was recorded in a study of T-cell reconstitution after alpha-beta-depleted transplantation in children (dated by TCRdb to about 2016). For the wider study: The study quantitatively tracked T-cell immune reconstitution after TCRalphabeta/CD19-depleted allogeneic hematopoietic cell transplantation in children using TCR repertoire profiling. Study-wide conclusions, independent of this receptor: The high TCRbeta diversity at day 60 in some patients was ascribed to recipient T cells and intrathymic progenitors that had survived conditioning. Over subsequent months, a decline in hyperexpanded clone frequencies was noted, and after one year, T-cell counts and TCRbeta diversity were mostly ascribed to newly produced T cells. The apparently early alphabetaT-cell count recovery about two months after transplant was reportedly dependent on only several hundred rapidly expanded clones derived from non-depleted graft cells.

A word on this clonotype: Its cognate antigen has yet to be identified. Within one base of it there is no much larger clone, and no base qualities were kept.

Receptor libraries were prepared by PCR. Sequencing took place on an Illumina HiSeq 2500. TCR libraries were prepared with molecular barcoding, using unique molecular identifiers to normalize TCRbeta repertoire quantification. The public reads were run again by TCRdb, first through fastp at Q25 and then through MiXCR, and only productive beta chains were kept. When rows share a CDR3 protein, they turn into one entry using the most common DNA and genes. This sample lists fewer than 750,000 distinct CDR3 sequences; roughly 27% were detected once. The top ten constitute about a third of the sample. After removal of 4 bases from V and 7 bases from J, the junction retains 7 bases not matched to a gene. The germline V gene (reference sequence) sets CDR1 to DFQATT and CDR2 to SNEGSKA. Spanning cysteine to phenylalanine, the CDR3 consists of 13 amino acids. Only the CDR3 DNA stays, 39 bases, in frame from base 1.

Reading the label with the study, this specimen's treatment or condition is: allogeneic hematopoietic cell transplantation with graft depleted of TCRalphabeta T cells and CD19 B cells. The transplant recipients were children given TCRalphabeta/CD19-depleted allogeneic hematopoietic cell grafts. The receptor comes from a boy under two years old with Wiskott-Aldrich syndrome, due to receive a stem cell transplant. The chain employs TRBV20-1 and TRBJ2-4; TRBD1 matches 7 bases in the middle. The sample here was PBMCs, taken before TCRalphabeta/CD19-depleted stem cell transplant. The CDR3 region reads CSAMGTETNIQYF. The nucleotide sequence reads as follows: TGCAGTGCTATGGGGACAGAGACGAACATTCAGTACTTC.